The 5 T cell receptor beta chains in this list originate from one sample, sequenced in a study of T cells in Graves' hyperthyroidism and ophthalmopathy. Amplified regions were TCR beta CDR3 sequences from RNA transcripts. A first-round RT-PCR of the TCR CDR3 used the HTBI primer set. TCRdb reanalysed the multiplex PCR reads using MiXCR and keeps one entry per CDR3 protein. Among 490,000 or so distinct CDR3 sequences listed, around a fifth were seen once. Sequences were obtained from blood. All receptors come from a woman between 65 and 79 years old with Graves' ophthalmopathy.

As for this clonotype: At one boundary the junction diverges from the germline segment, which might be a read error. For the CDR3, the DNA is TGTGCCAGCAGTCCCCGGAGGGTGGGGTACAATGAGCAGCTCTTC. Protein product: CASSPRRVGYNEQLF. V and J are TRBV7-2 and TRBJ2-1, with D possibly being TRBD2 (6 bases). CDR1 is SGHTA and CDR2 is FQGNSA in the germline V gene. The CDR3 loop spans 15 amino acids.

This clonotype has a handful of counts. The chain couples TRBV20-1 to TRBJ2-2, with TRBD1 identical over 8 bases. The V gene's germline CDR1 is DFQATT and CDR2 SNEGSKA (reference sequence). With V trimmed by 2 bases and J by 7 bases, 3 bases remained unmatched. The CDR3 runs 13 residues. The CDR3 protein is CSARQGAGGELFF. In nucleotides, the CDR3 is TGCAGTGCTAGACAGGGGGCGGGCGGGGAGCTGTTTTTT.

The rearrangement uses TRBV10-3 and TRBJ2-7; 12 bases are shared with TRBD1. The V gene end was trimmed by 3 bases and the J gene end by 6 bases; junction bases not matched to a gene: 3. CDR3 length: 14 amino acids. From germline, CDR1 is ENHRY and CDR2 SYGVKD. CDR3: CAISEGTGGREQYF. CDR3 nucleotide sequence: TGTGCCATCAGTGAAGGGACAGGGGGCCGCGAGCAGTACTTC.

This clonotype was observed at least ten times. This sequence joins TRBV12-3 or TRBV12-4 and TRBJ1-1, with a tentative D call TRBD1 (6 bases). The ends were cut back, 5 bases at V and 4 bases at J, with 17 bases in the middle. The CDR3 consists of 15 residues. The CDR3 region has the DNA TGTGCCAGCAGTATACGTCAGACAGGAAGCACTGAAGCTTTCTTT. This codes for CASSIRQTGSTEAFF.

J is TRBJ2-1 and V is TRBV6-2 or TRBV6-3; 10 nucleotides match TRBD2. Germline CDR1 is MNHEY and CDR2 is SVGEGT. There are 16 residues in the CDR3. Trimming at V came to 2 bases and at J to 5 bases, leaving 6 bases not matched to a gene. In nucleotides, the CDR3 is TGTGCCAGCAGTTACGGGCTAGCGGGAGTCGACAATGAGCAGTTCTTC. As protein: CASSYGLAGVDNEQFF.